Following are 26 T cell receptor beta chains from one sample sequenced in a study of T cell repertoires in cytomegalovirus infection. Their cognate antigens are unknown. TCRdb reprocessed the reads with MiXCR, giving one entry per CDR3 protein. The sample shows just under 500,000 distinct CDR3 sequences, roughly a third of them seen only once. The sequenced sample was cultured PBMCs, obtained from culture after CMV antigen stimulation. The origin of the receptors is a human donor in good health (CMV status not recorded). Some clones in this sample may be carry-over from other donors' samples.

Only one count was recorded for this clonotype. The chain joins TRBV9 to TRBJ1-4, with a tentative D call TRBD1 (6 bases). CDR1 SGDLS and CDR2 YYNGEE come from the germline V gene. This CDR3 spans 16 amino acids. The ends were cut back, 0 bases at V and 4 bases at J, with 13 bases in the middle. This CDR3 is CASSVAPGQSNEKLFF. The CDR3 coding sequence is TGTGCCAGCAGCGTAGCACCGGGACAAAGTAATGAAAAACTGTTTTTT.

The V call is TRBV19, the J call TRBJ2-1, with 7 bases fitting TRBD2. CDR1 is LNHDA, CDR2 SQIVND, per germline (reference sequence). J lost 7 bases, V lost 4 bases, and 16 bases had no gene match. There are 17 residues in the CDR3. Here the CDR3 reads CASSTQGSGGRRNEQFF. In nucleotides, the CDR3 is TGTGCCAGTAGTACCCAAGGTTCTGGCGGGAGAAGGAATGAGCAGTTCTTC.

This chain links TRBV29-1 with TRBJ2-5; D perhaps matches TRBD1 (5 bases). The CDR3 totals 14 residues. Per the germline V gene, CDR1 is SQVTM and CDR2 is ANQGSEA. The ends were cut back, 4 bases at V and 4 bases at J, with 16 bases in the middle. The CDR3 loop is CSVGELRGGETQYF. The CDR3, as DNA: TGCAGCGTTGGAGAGTTAAGGGGTGGAGAGACCCAGTACTTC.

This clonotype was seen a handful of times. The chain joins TRBV10-3 to TRBJ2-3; 8 bases are shared with TRBD1. The CDR3 runs to 14 residues. CDR1 ENHRY and CDR2 SYGVKD come from the germline V gene. The V segment lost 3 bases and the J segment 4 bases; nucleotides outside the gene matches: 3. Here the CDR3 reads CAISDGTGADTQYF. The DNA of the CDR3 is TGTGCCATCAGTGATGGGACAGGTGCAGATACGCAGTATTTT.

This clonotype showed up just a few times. The rearrangement links TRBV10-3 to TRBJ2-5; 10 bases are a match to TRBD2. This CDR3 has 15 amino acids. Losses at the gene ends were 5 bases for V and 5 bases for J; bases not matched to a gene: 8. The V gene's germline CDR1 is ENHRY and CDR2 SYGVKD. The chain's CDR3 is CAISREREGPETQYF. The CDR3 coding sequence is TGTGCCATCAGTCGCGAGCGGGAGGGCCCGGAGACCCAGTACTTC.

Many counts were recorded for this clonotype. V and J are TRBV7-2 and TRBJ1-5; D gene uncertain. Germline V CDR1 and CDR2: SGHTA, FQGNSA. The V and J ends lost 5 bases and 0 bases respectively, with 8 bases between them. There are 14 residues in the CDR3. The CDR3 spells CASSQRGSNQPQHF. CDR3 DNA: TGTGCCAGCAGCCAGCGGGGTAGCAATCAGCCCCAGCATTTT. Using reference TRBV7-2 and TRBJ1-5 for the parts outside the CDR3, the full variable domain is GAGVSQSPSNKVTEKGKDVELRCDPISGHTALYWYRQSLGQGLEFLIYFQGNSAPDKSGLPSDRFSAERTGGSVSTLTIQRTQQEDSAVYLCASSQRGSNQPQHFGDGTRLSIL.

The CDR3 here is CASSPSRRGLPGTEAFF. The CDR3 bases are TGTGCCAGCAGCCCCAGTAGGCGGGGGCTCCCGGGCACTGAAGCTTTCTTT. The rearrangement uses TRBV7-2 and TRBJ1-1; TRBD1 might be the D (6 bases). Germline CDR1 reads SGHTA; CDR2 reads FQGNSA. Trimming stripped 5 bases from V and 4 bases from J, with 23 bases between. This CDR3 comprises 17 residues.

The genes are TRBV24-1 and TRBJ2-4, with TRBD2 matching 7 bases. V dropped 6 bases and J dropped 5; count of bases not matched to a gene: 3. Per the germline V gene, CDR1 is KGHDR and CDR2 is SFDVKD. The CDR3 extends over 13 amino acids. The CDR3: CATSLSGENIQYF. The CDR3 nucleotides read TGTGCCACCAGTTTAAGCGGGGAAAACATTCAGTACTTC.

The chain links TRBV27 to TRBJ2-3; 11 bases fit TRBD2. The CDR3 consists of 17 residues. The trim removed 5 bases at V and 4 bases at J, leaving 11 bases unmatched. The germline gives CDR1 MNHEY, CDR2 SMNVEV (reference sequence). CDR3 residues: CASSARLAGTVSDTQYF. CDR3 DNA: TGTGCCAGCAGTGCCAGACTAGCGGGAACGGTATCAGATACGCAGTATTTT.

The chain employs TRBV19 and TRBJ2-7, with 8 bases that match TRBD1. The CDR3 runs to 13 residues. Looked up from germline, CDR1 is LNHDA and CDR2 is SQIVND (reference sequence). The trim removed 7 bases at V and 3 bases at J, leaving 5 bases unmatched. The CDR3 coding sequence is TGTGCCAGTAACCCAGGGGGCCACTACGAGCAGTACTTC. Its protein is CASNPGGHYEQYF. Variable domain in full (rest from reference TRBV19 and TRBJ2-7): DGGITQSPKYLFRKEGQNVTLSCEQNLNHDAMYWYRQDPGQGLRLIYYSQIVNDFQKGDIAEGYSVSREKKESFPLTVTSAQKNPTAFYLCASNPGGHYEQYFGPGTRLTVT.

The chain recombines TRBV7-8 with TRBJ2-1; TRBD1 matches at 11 bases. Trimming cost V 5 bases and J 10 bases; bases outside gene matches: 1. The V gene's germline CDR1 is SGHVS and CDR2 FQNEAQ. CDR3 size: 12 residues. The chain's CDR3 is CASSRTGGEQFF. The DNA of the CDR3 is TGTGCCAGCAGCCGGACAGGGGGCGAGCAGTTCTTC.

V is TRBV29-1 and J is TRBJ2-7; TRBD2 might be the D (6 bases). V shed 7 bases and J shed 0 bases, with 7 bases lying between them. Germline lookup yields CDR1 SQVTM and CDR2 ANQGSEA. The CDR3 sequence is 11 residues long. As DNA, the CDR3 is TGCAGCGCGACTAGCTCCTACGAGCAGTACTTC. This translates into CSATSSYEQYF.

The chain joins TRBV10-3 to TRBJ2-7; D is uncertain. Germline V lookup: CDR1 ENHRY, CDR2 SYGVKD. The length of the CDR3 is 12 residues. Trimming took 6 bases from V and 3 from J, leaving 9 bases between them. The CDR3 DNA is TGTGCCATCAGCTCTACTGACTACGAGCAGTACTTC. Residues: CAISSTDYEQYF.

Only a few counts were recorded for this clonotype. The V gene is TRBV12-3 or TRBV12-4, the J gene TRBJ1-1, with TRBD1 as a possible D gene (5 bases). This CDR3 comprises 12 residues. V dropped 5 bases and J dropped 10 bases, with 14 bases sitting between them. In DNA, the CDR3 is TGTGCCAGCAGTCGGGACGGCGGAGGAGCTTTCTTT. This codes for CASSRDGGGAFF.

The chain has TRBV6-1 and TRBJ2-5; D is unclear. The CDR3 runs to 11 residues. CDR1 is MNHNS, CDR2 SASEGT, per germline. Trimming took 4 bases from V and 7 from J, leaving 7 bases between them. The CDR3 loop is CASSVMGTQYF. For the CDR3, the DNA is TGTGCCAGCAGTGTGATGGGGACCCAGTACTTC.

This clonotype was recorded many times. V is TRBV7-6 and J is TRBJ2-5; D gene unclear. CDR3 length: 14 residues. CDR1 and CDR2 from the germline V gene are SGHVS and FNYEAQ. Trimming removed 1 base at V and 4 bases at J, with 10 bases between. This CDR3 reads CASSLVPFGETQYF. CDR3 nucleotide sequence: TGTGCCAGCAGCTTAGTCCCCTTCGGAGAGACCCAGTACTTC.

This clonotype was detected only a few times. The chain employs TRBV28 and TRBJ2-1, with D possibly being TRBD2 (8 bases). The V and J ends lost 6 bases and 4 bases respectively, with 25 bases between them. This CDR3 comprises 18 residues. CDR1 is MDHEN, CDR2 SYDVKM, per germline. The CDR3 coding sequence is TGTGCCAGCAGCCCCCCAAAGACAGGGCCGGGGGGGTACAATGAGCAGTTCTTC. Translation gives CASSPPKTGPGGYNEQFF.

This clonotype has just a few counts. The chain links TRBV27 to TRBJ1-6, with D unresolved. Germline V lookup: CDR1 MNHEY, CDR2 SMNVEV (reference sequence). CDR3 length: 12 residues. Trimming shortened V by 2 bases and J by 8 bases, and 4 bases separated the two germline ends. The CDR3 spells CASSLVDSPLHF. Written as DNA, the CDR3 is TGTGCCAGCAGTTTAGTGGATTCACCCCTCCACTTT.

This clonotype was observed a single time. V is TRBV27 and J is TRBJ2-1; 9 bases fit TRBD2. V was pared by 4 bases and J by 6 bases, with 7 bases of the junction left unmatched. The CDR3 runs to 15 residues. Germline V lookup: CDR1 MNHEY, CDR2 SMNVEV (reference sequence). CDR3 bases: TGTGCCAGCAGTTCGGCTAGCGGGAAGACCAATGAGCAGTTCTTC. It yields the protein CASSSASGKTNEQFF.

CDR3 DNA: TGTGCCAGCAGCTTGGGGGACAGGAGAAACACCATATATTTT. This translates into CASSLGDRRNTIYF. This chain joins TRBV7-2 and TRBJ1-3; TRBD1 agrees at 8 bases. V trimming: 3 bases; J trimming: 5 bases; junction bases outside the gene matches: 3. Germline loops: CDR1 SGHTA, CDR2 FQGNSA. CDR3 length equals 14 residues.

This clonotype has ten or more counts. The chain has TRBV11-3 and TRBJ2-1, with 10 nucleotides matching TRBD2. The junction had 2 bases not matched to a gene; V was cut back by 3 bases and J by 6 bases. Germline values: CDR1 SGHNT, CDR2 YENEEA. The CDR3 totals 14 residues. The CDR3 nucleotides are TGTGCCAGCAGCTTTGCTAGCGGGAGCAATGAGCAGTTCTTC. Translated, it gives CASSFASGSNEQFF.

The chain joins TRBV2 to TRBJ1-1; perhaps TRBD1 as D (6 bases). This CDR3 is built from 15 residues. V was shortened by 3 bases and J by 5 bases, with 16 bases between the two germline ends. Germline assignment: CDR1 SNHLY and CDR2 FYNNEI. The CDR3: CASSDDRIPGTEAFF. In DNA form, the CDR3 reads TGTGCCAGCAGTGACGACAGGATTCCGGGTACTGAAGCTTTCTTT.

The sample holds a few counts of this clonotype. This rearrangement joins TRBV12-3 or TRBV12-4 to TRBJ2-5; a possible D gene is TRBD1 (7 bases). Trimming removed 8 bases from V and 0 bases from J, with 16 bases in between. CDR3 length: 15 residues. The CDR3 spells CASAGQHLYQETQYF. The CDR3 nucleotides read TGTGCCAGCGCGGGACAGCATCTGTACCAAGAGACCCAGTACTTC.

Worth noting for this clonotype: The conserved final phenylalanine or tryptophan is absent from the CDR3, which likely points to a read error. The limits of the CDR3 on the DNA are not certain, so only TCRdb's listed CDR3 is given. The V and J genes are TRBV6-2 or TRBV6-3 and TRBJ1-2; the table's D gene call, TRBD1, was not cross checked with the DNA. Counting both end residues, the CDR3 totals 14 amino acids. The germline V gene encodes CDR1 MNHEY and CDR2 SVGEGT. The CDR3 reads CASSYSGQGPSYTV.

This clonotype has a count of ten or more. The chain uses TRBV7-2 and TRBJ1-2; possibly TRBD1 for D (6 bases). Germline V CDR1 and CDR2: SGHTA, FQGNSA. V was shortened by 7 bases and J by 3 bases, with 18 bases between the two germline ends. This CDR3 comprises 15 residues. The CDR3 bases are TGTGCCAGCATCCTAGGATCGGGGGGCGACTATGGCTACACCTTC. As protein: CASILGSGGDYGYTF.

The chain combines TRBV29-1 with TRBJ1-2; D not certain. Germline-derived CDR1 and CDR2 are SQVTM and ANQGSEA. The CDR3 runs 12 residues. V was trimmed by 5 bases and J by 4 bases, leaving 11 bases between them. The CDR3 here is CSVLTLGYGYTF. CDR3 nucleotide sequence: TGCAGCGTTCTGACCTTGGGCTATGGCTACACCTTC.